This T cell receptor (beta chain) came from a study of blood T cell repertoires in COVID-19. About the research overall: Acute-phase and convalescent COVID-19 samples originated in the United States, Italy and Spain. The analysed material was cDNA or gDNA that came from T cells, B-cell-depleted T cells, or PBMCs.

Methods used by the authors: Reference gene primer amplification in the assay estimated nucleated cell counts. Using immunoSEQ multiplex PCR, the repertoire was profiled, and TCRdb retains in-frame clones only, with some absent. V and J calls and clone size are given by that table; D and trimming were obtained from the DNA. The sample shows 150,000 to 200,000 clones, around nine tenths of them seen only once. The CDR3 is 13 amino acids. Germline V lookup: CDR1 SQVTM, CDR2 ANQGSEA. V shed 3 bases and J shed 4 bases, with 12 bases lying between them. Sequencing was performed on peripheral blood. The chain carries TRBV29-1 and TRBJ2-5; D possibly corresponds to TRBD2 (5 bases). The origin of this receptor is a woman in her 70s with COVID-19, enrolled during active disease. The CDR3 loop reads CSVDSMGRETQYF. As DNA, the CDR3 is TGCAGCGTTGATTCTATGGGGAGAGAGACCCAGTACTTC.